Presented here are 27 T cell receptor beta chains from one specimen sequenced in a study of radiotherapy plus CTLA-4 blockade in lung cancer (dated by TCRdb to 2016 to 2019). Preparation of the library involved the immunoSEQ multiplex PCR assay. The source is immuneACCESS, and TCRdb retained only in-frame sequences with V and J called. Part of the clones is not carried over; for the studies checked, unresolved V genes explain less than half of this, and the remainder is unexplained. For this sample there are about 110,000 clones; more than 70% appear just once. In total, the top ten clones hold roughly 2.3% of the sample. The material sequenced was peripheral blood, taken from a patient treated with radiotherapy plus ipilimumab. The receptors were sampled from a human donor with non-small cell lung cancer that progressed on radiotherapy plus ipilimumab. Some clones in this sample may be carry-over from other donors' samples.

The V and J genes are TRBV12-5 and TRBJ1-1; D is ambiguous. Germline assignment: CDR1 LGHNT and CDR2 FRNRAP. V was clipped by 11 bases and J by 0 bases, with 13 bases between them. The CDR3 is 13 residues long. For the CDR3, the DNA is TGTGCTGCTGAAAGAGAGATGAACACTGAAGCTTTCTTT. Translating it yields CAAEREMNTEAFF.

The V and J genes are TRBV4-3 and TRBJ2-1; 12 bases map to TRBD2. Germline V gene data show CDR1 as LGHNA and CDR2 as YSLEER. V was pared by 4 bases and J by 1 base, with 2 bases of the junction left unmatched. CDR3 length equals 16 residues. The CDR3 loop reads CASSLLAGGSYNEQFF. The CDR3 DNA is TGCGCCAGCAGCCTACTAGCGGGGGGTTCCTACAATGAGCAGTTCTTC.

The V gene is TRBV4-3, the J gene TRBJ2-7, with TRBD2 matching over 10 bases. J was trimmed by 2 bases and V by 2 bases; bases with no gene match: 9. There are 17 residues in the CDR3. From germline, CDR1 is LGHNA and CDR2 YSLEER. The CDR3 region has the DNA TGCGCCAGCAGCCAATTAGCGGGGGGCCGGACCCCCTACGAGCAGTACTTC. Its protein product is CASSQLAGGRTPYEQYF.

The chain links TRBV5-1 to TRBJ2-5; D is perhaps TRBD2 (6 bases). The CDR3 runs 13 residues. The V end lost 2 bases, the J end lost 5 bases, and 10 bases lay between the germline ends. Germline V gene lookup returns CDR1 SGHRS and CDR2 YFSETQ. CDR3 residues: CASSFGGRETQYF. DNA for the CDR3: TGCGCCAGCAGCTTCGGGGGACGGGAGACCCAGTACTTC.

This chain connects TRBV5-8 to TRBJ1-2; D perhaps matches TRBD1 (6 bases). Germline CDR1 is SGHTS and CDR2 is YDEGEE. CDR3 length: 12 residues. Trimming took off 4 bases at V and 5 bases at J, with 9 bases between the two ends. Written as DNA, the CDR3 is TGTGCCAGCAGCCGAGGACAGTATGGCTACACCTTC. Its translation: CASSRGQYGYTF.

The rearrangement links TRBV5-1 to TRBJ2-1; 7 positions match TRBD2. The ends lost 5 bases at V and 2 bases at J; junction bases unmatched: 7. The germline V gene encodes CDR1 SGHRS and CDR2 YFSETQ. This CDR3 is 15 amino acids long. CDR3: CASRWAGVTYNEQFF. CDR3 coding DNA: TGCGCCAGCAGGTGGGCGGGGGTGACCTACAATGAGCAGTTCTTC.

The chain combines TRBV5-4 with TRBJ1-4; 7 bases fit TRBD1. Germline trimming cut 1 base from V and 3 bases from J; bases unmatched to any gene: 9. The CDR3 loop spans 17 amino acids. Germline CDR1 and CDR2: SGHNT and YYREEE (reference sequence). In nucleotides, the CDR3 is TGTGCCAGCAGCTTGTACAGGGGCGGGGGGGCTAATGAAAAACTGTTTTTT. Its translation: CASSLYRGGGANEKLFF.

This chain joins TRBV5-6 and TRBJ2-7; 7 nucleotides align to TRBD1. Germline-derived CDR1 and CDR2 are SGHDT and YYEEEE. The CDR3 is 15 amino acids. V shed 0 bases, J shed 5 bases, and the junction held 8 bases outside the gene matches. The CDR3 DNA sequence: TGTGCCAGCAGCTTGGGTCAGGGGGACCCCCACGAGCAGTACTTC. This codes for CASSLGQGDPHEQYF.

This clone has just one count. This sequence joins TRBV19 and TRBJ2-7; TRBD2 aligns across 11 bases. CDR3 length: 15 residues. The germline CDR1 and CDR2 sequences are LNHDA and SQIVND (reference sequence). J lost 3 bases, V lost 4 bases, and 5 bases had no gene match. CDR3 sequence (DNA): TGTGCCAGTAGTAGTCTAGCGGGGGGCCGCTACGAGCAGTACTTC. Its protein product is CASSSLAGGRYEQYF.

V and J are TRBV6-5 and TRBJ2-2; D gene uncertain. Germline loops: CDR1 MNHEY, CDR2 SVGAGI. The CDR3 has 13 residues. V was cut by 6 bases and J by 1 base, with 6 bases left in between. CDR3: CASSRWNTGELFF. CDR3 DNA: TGTGCCAGCAGCAGGTGGAACACCGGGGAGCTGTTTTTT.

The genes are TRBV18 and TRBJ2-1; 9 positions agree with TRBD1. The CDR3 loop spans 14 amino acids. Germline-derived CDR1 and CDR2 are KGHSH and LQKENI. J gave up 8 bases and V 4 bases, and 6 bases lay outside the gene matches. In nucleotides, the CDR3 is TGTGCCAGCTCACACGGACAGGGGACCTATGAGCAGTTCTTC. Encoded protein: CASSHGQGTYEQFF. Using reference TRBV18 and TRBJ2-1 for the parts outside the CDR3, the full variable domain is NAGVMQNPRHLVRRRGQEARLRCSPMKGHSHVYWYRQLPEEGLKFMVYLQKENIIDESGMPKERFSAEFPKEGPSILRIQQVVRGDSAAYFCASSHGQGTYEQFFGPGTRLTVL.

The chain carries TRBV7-2 and TRBJ2-3, with D perhaps TRBD2 (6 bases). The germline gives CDR1 SGHTA, CDR2 FQGNSA. This CDR3 is built from 17 residues. V was trimmed by 1 base and J by 5 bases, leaving 19 bases between them. In DNA, the CDR3 is TGTGCCAGCAGCTTAGGTCTCCCGCGGGGCGGGCAAGATACGCAGTATTTT. Translating gives CASSLGLPRGGQDTQYF. Full variable domain (missing parts from reference TRBV7-2 and TRBJ2-3): GAGVSQSPSNKVTEKGKDVELRCDPISGHTALYWYRQSLGQGLEFLIYFQGNSAPDKSGLPSDRFSAERTGGSVSTLTIQRTQQEDSAVYLCASSLGLPRGGQDTQYFGPGTRLTVL.

V usage is TRBV5-4 and J usage is TRBJ2-7; 12 nucleotides match TRBD2. CDR1 is SGHNT, CDR2 YYREEE, per germline (reference sequence). V trimming: 5 bases; J trimming: 3 bases; junction bases outside the gene matches: 6. The CDR3 consists of 15 residues. The CDR3 bases are TGTGCCAGCAGTCCTAGCGGGGGGGGAAGCTACGAGCAGTACTTC. Its protein product is CASSPSGGGSYEQYF.

In its sample, this clone was seen once. J is TRBJ1-1 and V is TRBV28; no clear D gene. The CDR3 sequence is 14 residues long. Trimming removed 6 bases from V and 5 bases from J, with 16 bases in between. Germline-derived CDR1 and CDR2 are MDHEN and SYDVKM. CDR3 sequence reads: CASRRGILGTEAFF. CDR3 coding DNA: TGTGCCAGCAGGCGAGGGATTTTGGGGACTGAAGCTTTCTTT.

CDR3 sequence reads: CASSVVERNSPLHF. CDR3 sequence (DNA): TGTGCCAGCAGCGTAGTCGAGCGCAATTCACCCCTCCACTTT. The chain couples TRBV9 to TRBJ1-6; no reliable D call. Deletions cut 0 bases from V and 7 bases from J, with 8 bases between. Germline assignment: CDR1 SGDLS and CDR2 YYNGEE. The CDR3 contains 14 residues.

V gene TRBV10-1 combines with J gene TRBJ2-3; unclear D gene. The CDR3 is 11 amino acids. Trimming shortened V by 5 bases and J by 3 bases, and 3 bases separated the two germline ends. The V gene's germline CDR1 is WNHNN and CDR2 SYGVQD (reference sequence). CDR3 loop: CASSRTDTQYF. The DNA of the CDR3 is TGCGCCAGCAGTAGGACAGATACGCAGTATTTT.

V is TRBV5-1 and J is TRBJ1-1, with 7 bases lining up with TRBD1. The ends lost 2 bases at V and 0 bases at J; junction bases unmatched: 4. From germline, CDR1 is SGHRS and CDR2 YFSETQ. This CDR3 is 15 amino acids long. The CDR3 spells CASSLRQGMNTEAFF. CDR3 coding DNA: TGCGCCAGCAGCTTACGACAGGGTATGAACACTGAAGCTTTCTTT.

The chain has TRBV29-1 and TRBJ1-2; TRBD1 matches 8 bases. This CDR3 comprises 11 residues. V lost 7 bases and J lost 8; bases outside the gene matches: 6. Germline CDR1 and CDR2: SQVTM and ANQGSEA. The CDR3 DNA reads as TGCAGCGCCGACAGGGGATGGGGCTACACCTTC. This codes for CSADRGWGYTF.

This chain uses TRBV6-5 with TRBJ1-2; maybe TRBD1 (6 bases). The V end was cut by 7 bases, the J end by 0 bases, with 12 bases between. Germline lookup yields CDR1 MNHEY and CDR2 SVGAGI. The CDR3 length is 14 residues. The DNA of the CDR3 is TGTGCCAGCACCTTACAGGGCTCTAACTATGGCTACACCTTC. Protein sequence: CASTLQGSNYGYTF.

V gene TRBV10-3 combines with J gene TRBJ2-5; 7 bases line up with TRBD2. V gave up 8 bases and J gave up 5 bases; unmatched junction bases: 8. The CDR3 sequence is 13 residues long. CDR1 is ENHRY and CDR2 is SYGVKD in the germline V gene. CDR3 DNA sequence: TGTGCCATCCAGCCTAGCGGAAGGGAGACCCAGTACTTC. It codes for CAIQPSGRETQYF.

The chain links TRBV28 to TRBJ2-3; D is unresolved. Germline CDR1 and CDR2: MDHEN and SYDVKM. This CDR3 is 12 amino acids long. Deletions cut 6 bases from V and 4 bases from J, with 8 bases between. Written as DNA, the CDR3 is TGTGCCAGCAGCACGGTGGCAGATACGCAGTATTTT. Amino acids: CASSTVADTQYF. Full variable domain (missing parts from reference TRBV28 and TRBJ2-3): DVKVTQSSRYLVKRTGEKVFLECVQDMDHENMFWYRQDPGLGLRLIYFSYDVKMKEKGDIPEGYSVSREKKERFSLILESASTNQTSMYLCASSTVADTQYFGPGTRLTVL.

In this sample, this clone turned up a few times. The chain employs TRBV15 and TRBJ2-6; 8 bases fit TRBD1. This CDR3 is built from 19 residues. V shed 7 bases, J shed 0 bases, and the junction held 14 bases outside the gene matches. Germline-derived CDR1 and CDR2 are LNHNV and YYDKDF (reference sequence). The CDR3 DNA reads TGTGCCACCACCCCCAGTGGGCCAGGGGGCCGCTCTGGGGCCAACGTCCTGACTTTC. Its protein product is CATTPSGPGGRSGANVLTF.

The rearrangement joins TRBV13 to TRBJ2-7; perhaps TRBD1 as D (6 bases). The germline CDR1 and CDR2 sequences are PRHDT and FYEKMQ (reference sequence). Deletions cut 6 bases from V and 4 bases from J, with 10 bases between. The CDR3 loop spans 12 amino acids. DNA of the CDR3: TGTGCCAGCAGTTACAGGGTTTACGAGCAGTACTTC. This gives the protein CASSYRVYEQYF.

With respect to this clone: Other DNA sequences in this sample translate to the same CDR3. The chain employs TRBV5-1 and TRBJ1-2; perhaps TRBD1 as D (5 bases). This CDR3 comprises 13 residues. Trimming stripped 2 bases from V and 2 bases from J, with 7 bases between. Germline V gene data show CDR1 as SGHRS and CDR2 as YFSETQ. The CDR3 nucleotides are TGCGCCAGCAGCTTAAGACAGAACTATGGCTACACCTTC. It encodes CASSLRQNYGYTF.

CDR3 sequence (DNA): TGTGCCAGCAGCTGGGGACTCCTAAATTCACCCCTCCACTTT. Protein sequence: CASSWGLLNSPLHF. The chain is built from TRBV5-6 and TRBJ1-6; perhaps TRBD1 as D (5 bases). Trimming stripped 3 bases from V and 7 bases from J, with 11 bases between. The CDR3 is made up of 14 amino acids. Per the germline V gene, CDR1 is SGHDT and CDR2 is YYEEEE. Complete variable domain (other parts from reference TRBV5-6 and TRBJ1-6): DAGVTQSPTHLIKTRGQQVTLRCSPKSGHDTVSWYQQALGQGPQFIFQYYEEEERQRGNFPDRFSGHQFPNYSSELNVNALLLGDSALYLCASSWGLLNSPLHFGNGTRLTVT.

V usage is TRBV25-1 and J usage is TRBJ2-2; TRBD1 aligns across 7 bases. This CDR3 has 14 amino acids. The V and J ends lost 4 bases and 4 bases, in that order; junction bases with no gene match: 3. Germline loops: CDR1 MGHDK, CDR2 SYGVNS. The CDR3 protein is CASSVTGSTGELFF. For the CDR3, the DNA is TGTGCCAGCAGTGTGACAGGGTCCACCGGGGAGCTGTTTTTT.

V gene TRBV11-1 combines with J gene TRBJ2-7; D remains unclear. Germline assignment: CDR1 SGHAT and CDR2 FQDESV (reference sequence). V was clipped by 3 bases and J by 3 bases, with 9 bases between them. The CDR3 consists of 13 residues. CDR3 amino acids: CASSFTEDYEQYF. As DNA, the CDR3 is TGTGCCAGCAGCTTCACCGAGGACTACGAGCAGTACTTC.